The 23 T cell receptor beta chains in this list originate from one sample, sequenced in a study of CD8 T cells in Susac syndrome. The authors reverse transcribed roughly 0.5 to 1 ug RNA with random hexamers. TCRdb re-analysed the immunoSEQ multiplex PCR reads in MiXCR, keeping a single row per CDR3 protein. The table records about 64,000 distinct CDR3 sequences, 85% to 95% of them present only once. The sequenced sample was CD8+ T cells from PBMCs. These receptors came from a human donor with multiple sclerosis.

This clonotype showed up just once. The chain is built from TRBV2 and TRBJ1-1; TRBD1 matches 9 bases. The V gene end was trimmed by 4 bases and the J gene end by 7 bases; junction bases not matched to a gene: 10. The CDR3 runs to 15 residues. From germline, CDR1 is SNHLY and CDR2 FYNNEI. CDR3 DNA: TGTGCCAGCAGTGCCCCATTACAGGGGGCGAATGAAGCTTTCTTT. Protein product: CASSAPLQGANEAFF. The variable domain in full, with the rest retrieved from reference TRBV2 and TRBJ1-1, is EPEVTQTPSHQVTQMGQEVILRCVPISNHLYFYWYRQILGQKVEFLVSFYNNEISEKSEIFDDQFSVERPDGSNFTLKIRSTKLEDSAMYFCASSAPLQGANEAFFGQGTRLTVV.

The chain joins TRBV27 to TRBJ1-5, with a weak D call TRBD1 (6 bases). CDR1 is MNHEY, CDR2 SMNVEV, per germline (reference sequence). V lost 8 bases, J lost 7 bases, and 18 bases lay in between. The CDR3 consists of 14 residues. CDR3 sequence: CASSQQGTRQPQHF. The CDR3 DNA sequence: TGTGCCAGCTCGCAGCAGGGGACTAGGCAGCCCCAGCATTTT.

In its sample, this clonotype was seen once. The J gene is TRBJ2-1, the V gene TRBV7-9; 8 nucleotides align to TRBD1. The CDR3 extends over 12 amino acids. The germline CDR1 and CDR2 sequences are SEHNR and FQNEAQ (reference sequence). After removal of 10 bases from V and 9 bases from J, the junction contained 8 bases not matched to a gene. The CDR3 nucleotides read TGTGCCAACGGACAGGGTGCGGGTGAGCAGTTCTTC. Translation gives CANGQGAGEQFF.

This clonotype was recorded once. The V and J genes are TRBV7-9 and TRBJ2-5, with D perhaps TRBD1 (6 bases). V lost 5 bases and J lost 3, with 10 bases in between. This CDR3 region has 13 residues. Germline assignment: CDR1 SEHNR and CDR2 FQNEAQ (reference sequence). The CDR3 bases are TGTGCCAGCAGCGGTGGACAGAAAGAGACCCAGTACTTC. It is translated as CASSGGQKETQYF.

The V gene is TRBV29-1, the J gene TRBJ2-1; 7 nucleotides agree with TRBD2. The CDR3 extends over 17 amino acids. Germline CDR1 SQVTM, CDR2 ANQGSEA. J lost 7 bases, V lost 3 bases, and 18 bases had no gene match. CDR3 loop: CSVDGVGDYNRANEQFF. In DNA, the CDR3 is TGCAGCGTTGATGGGGTGGGGGACTACAATCGGGCGAATGAGCAGTTCTTC.

The genes are TRBV5-6 and TRBJ2-3; D remains ambiguous. The CDR3 loop spans 14 amino acids. V was shortened by 5 bases and J by 2 bases, with 12 bases between the two germline ends. The germline gives CDR1 SGHDT, CDR2 YYEEEE. The CDR3 region has the DNA TGTGCCAGCAGGTCCCTCGATTCCACAGATACGCAGTATTTT. Amino acids: CASRSLDSTDTQYF.

V usage is TRBV2 and J usage is TRBJ2-7; 7 nucleotides match TRBD2. Germline lookup yields CDR1 SNHLY and CDR2 FYNNEI. The ends lost 3 bases at V and 4 bases at J; junction bases unmatched: 0. The CDR3 sequence is 12 residues long. CDR3 loop: CASSDGGYEQYF. CDR3 DNA: TGTGCCAGCAGTGACGGGGGGTACGAGCAGTACTTC.

This chain connects TRBV27 to TRBJ1-1, with 8 positions matching TRBD1. The J segment lost 0 bases and the V segment lost 2 bases, leaving 8 bases of the junction unmatched. This CDR3 contains 17 residues. Per the germline V gene, CDR1 is MNHEY and CDR2 is SMNVEV (reference sequence). DNA of the CDR3: TGTGCCAGCAGTTTAACTTGGTCAGGGGGCTTGAACACTGAAGCTTTCTTT. Its translation is CASSLTWSGGLNTEAFF.

The chain joins TRBV28 to TRBJ1-1; the D gene is possibly TRBD1 (5 bases). V was shortened by 6 bases and J by 0 bases, with 14 bases between the two germline ends. This CDR3 comprises 15 residues. Germline V CDR1 and CDR2: MDHEN, SYDVKM. The CDR3 DNA sequence: TGTGCCAGCAGGACTGAGGGGTATCTGAACACTGAAGCTTTCTTT. This codes for CASRTEGYLNTEAFF.

The chain is built from TRBV27 and TRBJ2-7, with a tentative D call TRBD1 (6 bases). The germline V gene has CDR1 MNHEY and CDR2 SMNVEV (reference sequence). The germline V and J ends were trimmed by 6 bases and 0 bases, with 12 bases remaining between them. The CDR3 consists of 14 residues. The DNA for the CDR3 is TGTGCCAGCAGATACAGGGCCTTCTCCTACGAGCAGTACTTC. Its protein product is CASRYRAFSYEQYF.

This chain connects TRBV7-9 to TRBJ2-2; D not certain. The CDR3 has 15 residues. Trimming took 5 bases from V and 3 from J, leaving 13 bases between them. Per germline, CDR1 SEHNR and CDR2 FQNEAQ (reference sequence). CDR3 coding DNA: TGTGCCAGCAGCACCACAAGCGAACACACCGGGGAGCTGTTTTTT. Its protein product is CASSTTSEHTGELFF.

This clonotype was detected a few times. The chain employs TRBV27 and TRBJ2-7; unclear D gene. Trimming shortened V by 0 bases and J by 1 base, and 7 bases separated the two germline ends. Germline V gene data show CDR1 as MNHEY and CDR2 as SMNVEV (reference sequence). The CDR3 sequence is 14 residues long. DNA for the CDR3: TGTGCCAGCAGTTTATCCCCCGATTCCTACGAGCAGTACTTC. This translates into CASSLSPDSYEQYF.

This clonotype was found once. The J gene is TRBJ2-5, the V gene TRBV27, with D unresolved. V gave up 3 bases and J gave up 5 bases, with 16 bases separating them. From germline, CDR1 is MNHEY and CDR2 SMNVEV (reference sequence). This CDR3 contains 15 residues. This CDR3 reads CASSLATVPGETQYF. CDR3 bases: TGTGCCAGCAGTTTGGCGACGGTCCCTGGGGAGACCCAGTACTTC.

This chain uses TRBV13 with TRBJ2-7, with a possible D match to TRBD1 (6 bases). The germline V and J ends were trimmed by 5 bases and 3 bases, with 14 bases remaining between them. The germline CDR1 and CDR2 sequences are PRHDT and FYEKMQ (reference sequence). This CDR3 comprises 14 residues. The CDR3: CASSETGTNYEQYF. The CDR3 DNA reads as TGTGCCAGCAGCGAAACCGGGACAAACTACGAGCAGTACTTC.

This rearrangement joins TRBV11-2 to TRBJ2-1; TRBD2 matches at 8 bases. Germline V CDR1 and CDR2: SGHAT, FQNNGV. The V segment lost 1 base and the J segment 4 bases; nucleotides outside the gene matches: 3. The CDR3 totals 15 residues. CDR3: CASSLAGLDYNEQFF. CDR3 nucleotide sequence: TGTGCCAGCAGCTTAGCGGGACTAGATTACAATGAGCAGTTCTTC. Filled out from reference TRBV11-2 and TRBJ2-1, the complete variable domain reads EAGVAQSPRYKIIEKRQSVAFWCNPISGHATLYWYQQILGQGPKLLIQFQNNGVVDDSQLPKDRFSAERLKGVDSTLKIQPAKLEDSAVYLCASSLAGLDYNEQFFGPGTRLTVL.

The rearrangement links TRBV12-3 or TRBV12-4 to TRBJ1-2; 7 nucleotides align to TRBD1. The CDR3 totals 15 residues. After removal of 2 bases from V and 5 bases from J, the junction contained 8 bases not matched to a gene. CDR3 in amino acids: CASSLWEGGPYGYTF. For the CDR3, the DNA is TGTGCCAGCAGTTTATGGGAAGGGGGCCCATATGGCTACACCTTC.

This chain connects TRBV29-1 to TRBJ1-1; no reliable D call. The CDR3 totals 10 residues. Germline V gene sequence: CDR1 SQVTM, CDR2 ANQGSEA. V was shortened by 3 bases and J by 6 bases, with 5 bases between the two germline ends. As DNA, the CDR3 is TGCAGCGTTGAGGCGGCTGAAGCTTTCTTT. This translates into CSVEAAEAFF.

This clonotype has just one count. The J gene is TRBJ2-2, the V gene TRBV6-6; D is unclear. Trimming took 2 bases from V and 6 from J, leaving 7 bases between them. Germline V gene data show CDR1 as MNHNY and CDR2 as SVGAGI (reference sequence). CDR3 length: 13 amino acids. The CDR3 sequence: CASSYTVSGELFF. CDR3 sequence (DNA): TGTGCCAGCAGTTACACCGTTTCCGGGGAGCTGTTTTTT.

The genes are TRBV2 and TRBJ2-5; no clear D. Germline loops: CDR1 SNHLY, CDR2 FYNNEI. The CDR3 has 14 residues. Trimming cost V 6 bases and J 2 bases, with 13 bases left between them. The DNA for the CDR3 is TGTGCCAGCAGACTAAGCGTAGAGCAAGAGACCCAGTACTTC. Amino acid sequence: CASRLSVEQETQYF.

V usage is TRBV25-1 and J usage is TRBJ2-5; D unclear. Germline V gene lookup returns CDR1 MGHDK and CDR2 SYGVNS. The V gene lost 1 base and the J gene lost 2 bases, with 8 bases spanning the gap. The CDR3 has 14 residues. This CDR3 is CASSEWAAQETQYF. The CDR3 DNA follows: TGTGCCAGCAGTGAATGGGCAGCACAAGAGACCCAGTACTTC.

The chain uses TRBV20-1 and TRBJ1-6; 7 bases fit TRBD1. CDR3 length: 14 amino acids. V trimming: 5 bases; J trimming: 9 bases; junction bases outside the gene matches: 10. Germline V gene data show CDR1 as DFQATT and CDR2 as SNEGSKA (reference sequence). The CDR3 region is CSAPGTEVSSPLHF. DNA of the CDR3: TGCAGTGCTCCCGGGACAGAAGTGAGTTCACCCCTCCACTTT.

J is TRBJ2-2 and V is TRBV6-4; D is perhaps TRBD1 (6 bases). V dropped 2 bases and J dropped 3 bases, with 13 bases sitting between them. The CDR3 spans 16 residues. CDR1 MRHNA and CDR2 SNTAGT come from the germline V gene. CDR3 sequence (DNA): TGTGCCAGCAGTGACGGGACATCATGGGACACCGGGGAGCTGTTTTTT. Its protein is CASSDGTSWDTGELFF.

This chain uses TRBV27 with TRBJ2-7; TRBD1 agrees at 7 bases. The CDR3 runs to 15 residues. V gave up 2 bases and J gave up 3 bases; unmatched junction bases: 7. Germline assignment: CDR1 MNHEY and CDR2 SMNVEV (reference sequence). CDR3 DNA: TGTGCCAGCAGTTTAGTACAGGGGTCTATCTACGAGCAGTACTTC. It specifies CASSLVQGSIYEQYF.